Sequencing of this T cell receptor beta chain was carried out in a study of T cells in women clearing cervical HPV infection. Study context: Case blood was drawn when the lesion was first found; control blood after infection became undetectable. With HLA typing for only a few women, HLA confounding remains possible. Whole-study findings and limits: Cases carried less TRBV6-7 than controls: approximately 0.1% versus 0.16%. A classifier using richness and V gene abundances reached an AUC of more than 0.75.

Remarks on this clone: The antigen is unknown. The observed sequence ends 3 residues before the CDR3 terminus, with the missing tail filled in from the germline J gene.

Germline loops: CDR1 SGHTA, CDR2 FQGTGA. The CDR3 runs 14 residues. Some clones are missing from TCRdb's copy, which holds only in-frame ones; the method was immunoSEQ multiplex PCR. Its listing shows about 26,000 clones. The rearrangement links TRBV7-3 to TRBJ2-3, with 9 bases identical to TRBD1. Material for sequencing was blood buffy coat. This sequence originates from a woman aged 18-69 years with a cervical HPV16 infection that either progressed to CIN3+ or cleared (not recorded which). The CDR3 loop reads CASSLGTGQETQYF. The sequenced part of the CDR3 DNA is TGTGCCAGCAGCTTAGGGACAGGGCAAGAGACG.